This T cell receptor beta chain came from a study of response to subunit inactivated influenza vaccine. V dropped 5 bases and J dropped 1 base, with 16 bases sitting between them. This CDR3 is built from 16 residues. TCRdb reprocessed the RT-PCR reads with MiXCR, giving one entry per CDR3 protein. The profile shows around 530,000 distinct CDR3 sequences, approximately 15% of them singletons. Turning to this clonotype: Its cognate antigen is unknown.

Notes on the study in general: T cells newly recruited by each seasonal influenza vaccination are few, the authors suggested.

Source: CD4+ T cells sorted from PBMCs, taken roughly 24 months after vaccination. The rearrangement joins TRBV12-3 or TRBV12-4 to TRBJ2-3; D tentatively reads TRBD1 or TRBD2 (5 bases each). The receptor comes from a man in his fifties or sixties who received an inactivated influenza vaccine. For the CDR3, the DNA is TGTGCCAGCAGTGGTACGGGGCTCCCCGGCACAGATACGCAGTATTTT. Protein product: CASSGTGLPGTDTQYF.